This entry is about one T cell receptor (beta chain). The sample comes from a study of siplizumab effects on memory and regulatory T cells. Profiling relied on immunoSEQ multiplex PCR, and the TCRdb table lists in-frame clones only, not all of them. The repertoire holds about 99,000 clones, with 93% as singletons. The germline CDR1 and CDR2 sequences are SGHRS and YFSETQ. The V gene lost 1 base and the J gene lost 4 bases, with 13 bases spanning the gap. CDR3 length: 15 residues. The clonotype originates from a human donor in good health. Sequenced input: Tregs sorted from blood. The chain joins TRBV5-1 to TRBJ2-3; D perhaps matches TRBD1 (5 bases). CDR3: CASSLLGVSADTQYF. In nucleotides, the CDR3 is TGCGCCAGCAGCTTGCTAGGGGTCAGTGCAGATACGCAGTATTTT.